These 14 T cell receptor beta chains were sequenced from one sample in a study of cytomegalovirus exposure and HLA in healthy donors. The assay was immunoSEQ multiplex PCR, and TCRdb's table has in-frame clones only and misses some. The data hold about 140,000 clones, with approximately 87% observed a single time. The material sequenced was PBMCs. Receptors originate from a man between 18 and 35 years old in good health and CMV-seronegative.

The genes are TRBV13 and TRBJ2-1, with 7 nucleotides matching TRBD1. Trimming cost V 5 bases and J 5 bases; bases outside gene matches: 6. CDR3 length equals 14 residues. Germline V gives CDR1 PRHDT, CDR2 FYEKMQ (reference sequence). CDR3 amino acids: CASSRQGPHNEQFF. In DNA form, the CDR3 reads TGTGCCAGCAGCAGACAGGGCCCCCACAATGAGCAGTTCTTC.

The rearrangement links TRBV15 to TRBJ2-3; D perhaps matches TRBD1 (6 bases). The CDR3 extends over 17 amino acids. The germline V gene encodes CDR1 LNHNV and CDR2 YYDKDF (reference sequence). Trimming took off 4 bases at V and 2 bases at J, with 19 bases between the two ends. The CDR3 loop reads CATSTYPGQSSTDTQYF. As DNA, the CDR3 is TGTGCCACCAGCACCTACCCAGGACAGTCCTCCACAGATACGCAGTATTTT.

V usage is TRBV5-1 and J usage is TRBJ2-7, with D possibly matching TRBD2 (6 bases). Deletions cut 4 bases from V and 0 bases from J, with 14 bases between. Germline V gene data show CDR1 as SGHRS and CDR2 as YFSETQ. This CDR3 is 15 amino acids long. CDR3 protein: CASSLEGTLSYEQYF. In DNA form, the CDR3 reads TGCGCCAGCAGCCTTGAGGGGACTCTCTCCTACGAGCAGTACTTC.

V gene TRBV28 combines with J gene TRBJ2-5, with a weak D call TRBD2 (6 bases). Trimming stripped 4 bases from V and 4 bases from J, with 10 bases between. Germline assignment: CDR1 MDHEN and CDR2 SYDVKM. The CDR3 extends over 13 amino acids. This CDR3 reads CASSSEGGETQYF. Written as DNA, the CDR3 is TGTGCCAGCAGTTCGGAGGGTGGAGAGACCCAGTACTTC.

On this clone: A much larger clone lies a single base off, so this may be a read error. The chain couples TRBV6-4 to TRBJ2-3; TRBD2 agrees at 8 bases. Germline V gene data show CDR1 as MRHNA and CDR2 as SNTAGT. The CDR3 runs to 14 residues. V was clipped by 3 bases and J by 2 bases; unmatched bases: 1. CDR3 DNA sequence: TGTGCCAGCAGTGAGCGGGGGGACACAGATACGCAGTATTTT. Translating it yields CASSERGDTDTQYF.

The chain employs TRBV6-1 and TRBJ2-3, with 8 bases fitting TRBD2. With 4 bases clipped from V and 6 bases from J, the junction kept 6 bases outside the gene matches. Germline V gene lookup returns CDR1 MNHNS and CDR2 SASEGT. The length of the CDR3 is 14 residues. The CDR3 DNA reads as TGTGCCAGCAGTGCGGGGGGGCGTACGGATACGCAGTATTTT. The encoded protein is CASSAGGRTDTQYF.

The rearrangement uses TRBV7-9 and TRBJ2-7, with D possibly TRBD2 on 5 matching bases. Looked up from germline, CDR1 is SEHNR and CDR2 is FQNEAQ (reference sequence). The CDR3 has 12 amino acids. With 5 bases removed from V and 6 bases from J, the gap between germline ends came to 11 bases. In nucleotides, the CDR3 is TGTGCCAGCAGCCCCGGGGTGCCCGAGCAGTACTTC. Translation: CASSPGVPEQYF.

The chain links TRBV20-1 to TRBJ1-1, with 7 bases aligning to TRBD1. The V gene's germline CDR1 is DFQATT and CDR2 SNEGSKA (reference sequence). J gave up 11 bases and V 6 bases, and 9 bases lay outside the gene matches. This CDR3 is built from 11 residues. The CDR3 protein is CSARERGQAFF. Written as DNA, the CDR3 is TGCAGTGCGCGGGAAAGGGGGCAGGCTTTCTTT.

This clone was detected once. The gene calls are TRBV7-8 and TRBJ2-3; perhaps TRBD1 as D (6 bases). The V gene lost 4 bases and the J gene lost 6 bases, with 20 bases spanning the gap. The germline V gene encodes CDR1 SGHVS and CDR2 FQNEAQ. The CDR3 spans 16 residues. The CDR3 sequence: CASSSPSGQGSDTQYF. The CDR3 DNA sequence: TGTGCCAGCAGCTCACCCTCGGGACAAGGCTCCGATACGCAGTATTTT.

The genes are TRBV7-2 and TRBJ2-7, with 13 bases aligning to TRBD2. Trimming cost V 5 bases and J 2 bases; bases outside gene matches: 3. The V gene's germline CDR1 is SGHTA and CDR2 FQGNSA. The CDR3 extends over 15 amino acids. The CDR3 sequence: CASSTGLAGPYEQYF. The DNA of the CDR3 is TGTGCCAGCAGCACGGGACTAGCGGGGCCCTACGAGCAGTACTTC.

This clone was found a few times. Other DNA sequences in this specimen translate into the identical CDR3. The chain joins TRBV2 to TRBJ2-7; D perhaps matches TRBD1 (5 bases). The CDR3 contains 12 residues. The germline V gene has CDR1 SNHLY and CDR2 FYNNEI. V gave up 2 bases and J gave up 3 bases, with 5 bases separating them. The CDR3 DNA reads TGTGCCAGCAGTGAACAGGGCTACGAGCAGTACTTC. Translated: CASSEQGYEQYF.

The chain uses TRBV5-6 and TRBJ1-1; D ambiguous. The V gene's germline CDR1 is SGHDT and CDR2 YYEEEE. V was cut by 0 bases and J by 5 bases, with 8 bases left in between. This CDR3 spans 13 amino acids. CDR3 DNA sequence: TGTGCCAGCAGCTTGGCCTTACAGACTGAAGCTTTCTTT. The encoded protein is CASSLALQTEAFF.

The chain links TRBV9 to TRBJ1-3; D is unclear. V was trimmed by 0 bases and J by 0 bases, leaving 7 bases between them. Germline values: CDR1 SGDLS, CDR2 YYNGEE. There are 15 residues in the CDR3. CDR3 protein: CASSVDSNSGNTIYF. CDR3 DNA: TGTGCCAGCAGCGTAGACAGCAACTCTGGAAACACCATATATTTT.

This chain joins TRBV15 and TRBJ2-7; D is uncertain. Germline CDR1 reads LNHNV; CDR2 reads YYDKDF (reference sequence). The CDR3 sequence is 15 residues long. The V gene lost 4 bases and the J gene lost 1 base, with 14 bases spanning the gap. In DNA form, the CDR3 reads TGTGCCACCAGCATGCGGTTTGGCAGATCCTACGAGCAGTACTTC. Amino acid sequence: CATSMRFGRSYEQYF.